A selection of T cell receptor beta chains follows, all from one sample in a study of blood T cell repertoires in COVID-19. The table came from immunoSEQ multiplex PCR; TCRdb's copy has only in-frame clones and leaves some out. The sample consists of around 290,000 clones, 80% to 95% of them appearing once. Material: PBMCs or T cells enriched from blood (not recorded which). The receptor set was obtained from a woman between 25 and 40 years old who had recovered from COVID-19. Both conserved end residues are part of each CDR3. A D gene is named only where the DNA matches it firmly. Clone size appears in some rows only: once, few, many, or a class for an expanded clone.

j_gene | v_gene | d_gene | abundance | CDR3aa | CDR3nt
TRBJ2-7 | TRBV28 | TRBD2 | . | CASSRGGSSYEQYF | TGTGCCAGCAGTCGGGGAGGGAGCTCCTACGAGCAGTACTTC
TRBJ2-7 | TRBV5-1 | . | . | CASSLDPGTLYEQYF | TGCGCCAGCAGCTTGGACCCCGGGACACTCTACGAGCAGTACTTC
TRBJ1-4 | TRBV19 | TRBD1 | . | CASSSGGLREKLFF | TGTGCCAGTAGTTCAGGGGGGCTGCGTGAAAAACTGTTTTTT
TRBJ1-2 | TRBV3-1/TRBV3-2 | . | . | CASSPNPWPREDGYTF | TGTGCCAGCAGCCCCAATCCTTGGCCGAGGGAGGATGGCTACACCTTC
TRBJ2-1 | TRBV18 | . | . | CASSPPTDTYNEQFF | TGTGCCAGCTCACCGCCCACAGACACCTACAATGAGCAGTTCTTC
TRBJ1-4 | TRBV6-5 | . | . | CASRGLKLFF | TGTGCCAGCAGGGGGCTAAAACTGTTTTTT
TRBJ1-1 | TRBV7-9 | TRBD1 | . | CASTGPGQGGTEAFF | TGTGCCAGCACCGGACCGGGACAGGGAGGCACTGAAGCTTTCTTT
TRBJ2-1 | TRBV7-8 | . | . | CASSLIGDVYNEQFF | TGTGCCAGCAGCTTAATCGGGGATGTCTACAATGAGCAGTTCTTC
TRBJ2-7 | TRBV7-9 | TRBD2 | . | CASSLRLAGGREAYEQYF | TGTGCCAGCAGCTTAAGGTTAGCGGGAGGTCGGGAGGCCTACGAGCAGTACTTC
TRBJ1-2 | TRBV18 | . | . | CASSDSHNYGYTF | TGTGCCAGCTCAGACAGCCATAACTATGGCTACACCTTC
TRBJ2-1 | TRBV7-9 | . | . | CASSREQSSYNEQFF | TGTGCCAGCAGCCGCGAACAGAGCTCCTACAATGAGCAGTTCTTC
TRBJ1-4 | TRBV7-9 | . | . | CASSTSRQTAVVW | TGTGCCAGCAGCACCTCCAGACAGACAGCCGTAGTATGG
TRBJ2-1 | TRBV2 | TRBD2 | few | CASSGGASGRFNEQFF | TGTGCCAGCAGTGGGGGGGCTAGCGGGAGGTTCAATGAGCAGTTCTTC
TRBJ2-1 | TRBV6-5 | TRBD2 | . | CASSYSTSGPQEEQFF | TGTGCCAGCAGTTACTCAACTAGCGGGCCACAAGAGGAGCAGTTCTTC
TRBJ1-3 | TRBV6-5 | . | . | CASSASLNPGNTIYF | TGTGCCAGCAGCGCTAGTCTGAACCCTGGAAACACCATATATTTT
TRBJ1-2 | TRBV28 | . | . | CASSTGSDYGYTF | TGTGCCAGCAGTACGGGTTCTGACTATGGCTACACCTTC
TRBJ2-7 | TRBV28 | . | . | CASSFRGVSSYEQYF | TGTGCCAGCAGTTTTCGAGGCGTCAGCTCCTACGAGCAGTACTTC
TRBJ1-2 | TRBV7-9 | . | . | CASSLEQPYGYTF | TGTGCCAGCAGCTTAGAACAGCCCTATGGCTACACCTTC
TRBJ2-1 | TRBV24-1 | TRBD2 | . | CATSDDQLAGGYNEQFF | TGTGCCACCAGTGATGATCAACTAGCGGGAGGTTACAATGAGCAGTTCTTC
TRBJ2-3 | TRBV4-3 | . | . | CASSQGHTPDTQYF | TGCGCCAGCAGCCAGGGACACACCCCAGATACGCAGTATTTT
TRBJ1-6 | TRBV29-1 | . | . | CSVKEGGDNSPLHF | TGCAGCGTTAAAGAGGGAGGGGATAATTCACCCCTCCACTTT
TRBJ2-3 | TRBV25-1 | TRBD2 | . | CASSDAGVLDTQYF | TGTGCCAGCAGTGATGCGGGAGTCTTGGATACGCAGTATTTT
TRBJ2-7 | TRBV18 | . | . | CASSTSAGSYEQYF | TGTGCCAGCTCAACGTCGGCAGGCTCCTACGAGCAGTACTTC
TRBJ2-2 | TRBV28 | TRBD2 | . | CASSFGTVLGLAGHTGELFF | TGTGCCAGCAGTTTCGGGACAGTACTCGGACTAGCGGGACACACCGGGGAGCTGTTTTTT
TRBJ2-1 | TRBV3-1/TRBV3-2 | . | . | CASSQEEGVHYNEQFF | TGTGCCAGCAGCCAAGAGGAGGGAGTTCACTACAATGAGCAGTTCTTC
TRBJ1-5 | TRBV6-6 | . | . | CASSYPDQPQHF | TGTGCCAGCAGTTACCCCGATCAGCCCCAGCATTTT
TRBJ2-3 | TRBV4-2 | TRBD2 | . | CASSPLASGGVLTDTQYF | TGTGCCAGCAGCCCCCTCGCTAGCGGGGGGGTACTGACAGATACGCAGTATTTT
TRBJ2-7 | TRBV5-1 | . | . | CASSWTVSYEQYF | TGCGCCAGCAGCTGGACAGTGAGTTACGAGCAGTACTTC
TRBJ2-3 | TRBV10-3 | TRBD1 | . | CAIRDYRGRGSTDTQYF | TGTGCCATCAGAGACTACAGGGGGCGAGGGAGCACAGATACGCAGTATTTT
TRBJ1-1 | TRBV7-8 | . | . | CASSSLPGLGAFF | TGTGCCAGCAGCTCATTGCCGGGACTGGGAGCTTTCTTT